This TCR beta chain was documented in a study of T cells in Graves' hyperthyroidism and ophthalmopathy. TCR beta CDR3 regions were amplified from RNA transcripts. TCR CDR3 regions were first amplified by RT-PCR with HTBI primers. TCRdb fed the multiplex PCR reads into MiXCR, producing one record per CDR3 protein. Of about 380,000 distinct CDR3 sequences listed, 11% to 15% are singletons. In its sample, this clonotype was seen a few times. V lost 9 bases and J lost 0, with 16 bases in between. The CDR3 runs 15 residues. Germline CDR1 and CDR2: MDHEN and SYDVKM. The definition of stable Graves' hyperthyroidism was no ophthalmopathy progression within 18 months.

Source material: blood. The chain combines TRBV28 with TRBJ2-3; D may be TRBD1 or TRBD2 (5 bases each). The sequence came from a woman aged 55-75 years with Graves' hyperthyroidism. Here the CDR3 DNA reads TGTGCCAGTAGTCCGGGGCAGAAAAGCACAGATACGCAGTATTTT. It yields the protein CASSPGQKSTDTQYF.